The rows below give T cell receptor beta chains drawn from one sample of a study of T-cell memory formation after mild COVID-19. Each CDR3 protein gets one entry after TCRdb re-called the 5' RACE reads with MiXCR. This table holds around 140,000 distinct CDR3 sequences, approximately 6% found once. Sequenced: PBMCs or a T cell subset sorted from them (not recorded which). These TCRs come from an adult woman who had mild COVID-19 (a few samples of this study predate the infection). Cell type and time point are not known. The CDR3 runs from the conserved cysteine through the conserved F or W. D genes are given only for firm matches. Some rows mark clone size as missing; the rest say once, few, many or name a class of expanded clone.

V gene: TRBV27
clone size: -
J gene: TRBJ1-1
D gene: -
CDR3 DNA: TGTGCCAGCAGTAACGGCCGACACACTGAAGCTTTCTTT
CDR3 protein: CASSNGRHTEAFF

V gene: TRBV2
clone size: -
J gene: TRBJ1-2
D gene: -
CDR3 DNA: TGTGCCAGCCGGACAGAGATCAACTATGGCTACACCTTC
CDR3 protein: CASRTEINYGYTF

V gene: TRBV4-1
clone size: few
J gene: TRBJ2-3
D gene: -
CDR3 DNA: TGCGCCAGCAGCCAAGATAGGGGGACTACCGCTAGCACAGATACGCAGTATTTT
CDR3 protein: CASSQDRGTTASTDTQYF

V gene: TRBV18
clone size: many
J gene: TRBJ1-5
D gene: TRBD1
CDR3 DNA: TGTGCCAGCTCACCACTGGGGACAGGGCAACCTAGCAATCAGCCCCAGCATTTT
CDR3 protein: CASSPLGTGQPSNQPQHF

V gene: TRBV7-9
clone size: -
J gene: TRBJ2-7
D gene: -
CDR3 DNA: TGTGACAGCGCGAAAGAATGGATTTACGAGCAGTACTTC
CDR3 protein: CDSAKEWIYEQYF

V gene: TRBV5-5
clone size: -
J gene: TRBJ2-1
D gene: -
CDR3 DNA: TGTGCCAGCAGCTTTACTGATGAAGACAATGAGCAGTTCTTC
CDR3 protein: CASSFTDEDNEQFF

V gene: TRBV20-1
clone size: -
J gene: TRBJ2-1
D gene: -
CDR3 DNA: TGCAGTGCTAGAGGACCCAGCCCTTACAATGAGCAGTTCTTC
CDR3 protein: CSARGPSPYNEQFF

V gene: TRBV5-1
clone size: -
J gene: TRBJ1-2
D gene: -
CDR3 DNA: TGCGCCAGCAGCTTGGGATGGGGAGATGGCTACACCTTC
CDR3 protein: CASSLGWGDGYTF

V gene: TRBV7-2
clone size: many
J gene: TRBJ2-7
D gene: TRBD2
CDR3 DNA: TGTGCCAGCAGCTTCACTAGCGGAGGGGACGAGCAGTACTTC
CDR3 protein: CASSFTSGGDEQYF

V gene: TRBV7-8
clone size: many
J gene: TRBJ2-3
D gene: TRBD2
CDR3 DNA: TGTGCCAGCAGCTCAAGCGGGGGCAGAGATACGCAGTATTTT
CDR3 protein: CASSSSGGRDTQYF

V gene: TRBV20-1
clone size: many
J gene: TRBJ1-2
D gene: -
CDR3 DNA: TGCAGTGCTAGAGATCTCTTACAGGTCAAGGGTGGCTACACCTTC
CDR3 protein: CSARDLLQVKGGYTF

V gene: TRBV5-1
clone size: many
J gene: TRBJ2-5
D gene: TRBD2
CDR3 DNA: TGCGCCAGCAGGGGAGGGAGTGAGACCCAGTACTTC
CDR3 protein: CASRGGSETQYF

V gene: TRBV7-2
clone size: many
J gene: TRBJ2-2
D gene: -
CDR3 DNA: TGTGCCAGCAGCGCCGGACCGACCGGGGAGCTGTTTTTT
CDR3 protein: CASSAGPTGELFF